This T cell receptor beta chain was identified in a study of T cell repertoires in cytomegalovirus infection. TCRdb reanalysed the reads using MiXCR and keeps one entry per CDR3 protein. The sample lists around 240,000 distinct CDR3 sequences; about 20% were seen once. V lost 0 bases and J lost 2; bases outside the gene matches: 4. Germline lookup yields CDR1 DFQATT and CDR2 SNEGSKA (reference sequence). The CDR3 is 15 amino acids. This clonotype has a handful of counts. This clonotype was obtained from a human donor in good health (CMV status not recorded). Some clones in this sample may be carry-over from other donors' samples. This rearrangement joins TRBV20-1 to TRBJ2-7, with 10 bases that match TRBD2. The sample taken for sequencing was CD8+ T cells from PBMCs. In nucleotides, the CDR3 is TGCAGTGCTAGAGAGGGAACTAGCGGGGCCTACGAGCAGTACTTC. Amino acid sequence: CSAREGTSGAYEQYF.